The rows below give T cell receptor beta chains drawn from one sample of a study of cytomegalovirus exposure and HLA in healthy donors. Assay used: immunoSEQ multiplex PCR; TCRdb lists only in-frame clones, some missing. The sample lists some 200,000 clones, 70% to 80% occurring once. The sequenced material came from PBMCs. The receptors come from a man in his forties or fifties in good health and CMV-seronegative. The CDR3 runs from the conserved cysteine through the conserved F or W. Fields, in order: J gene, D gene, V gene, clone size, CDR3 protein, CDR3 DNA. The D gene is left open where the match is weak. The size of a clone is reported for some rows only, either as once, few or many, or as a class for expanded clones.

j_call: TRBJ1-4
d_call: TRBD1
v_call: TRBV18
clone_size: NA
cdr3_aa: CASSPPTGNSGLFF
cdr3_nt: TGTGCCAGCTCACCACCGACAGGGAACAGTGGACTGTTTTTT

j_call: TRBJ2-1
d_call: NA
v_call: TRBV28
clone_size: NA
cdr3_aa: CASSLYPTGTNNEQFF
cdr3_nt: TGTGCCAGCAGTTTATACCCGACAGGAACCAACAATGAGCAGTTCTTC

j_call: TRBJ2-3
d_call: NA
v_call: TRBV4-2
clone_size: NA
cdr3_aa: CASSQDQGTDTQYF
cdr3_nt: TGTGCCAGCAGCCAAGATCAGGGTACAGATACGCAGTATTTT

j_call: TRBJ1-2
d_call: NA
v_call: TRBV27
clone_size: once
cdr3_aa: CASRGGPGVGYTF
cdr3_nt: TGTGCCAGCAGGGGGGGGCCCGGGGTTGGCTACACCTTC

j_call: TRBJ2-5
d_call: TRBD1
v_call: TRBV5-6
clone_size: NA
cdr3_aa: CASSTETGTLETQYF
cdr3_nt: TGTGCCAGCAGCACCGAGACAGGGACCTTAGAGACCCAGTACTTC

j_call: TRBJ1-2
d_call: NA
v_call: TRBV7-9
clone_size: NA
cdr3_aa: CASSLQGGERNGYTF
cdr3_nt: TGTGCCAGCAGCCTACAAGGGGGGGAACGTAATGGCTACACCTTC

j_call: TRBJ2-7
d_call: TRBD1
v_call: TRBV11-2
clone_size: few
cdr3_aa: CASSPQTGGFSYEQYF
cdr3_nt: TGTGCCAGCAGCCCCCAGACAGGGGGCTTCAGTTACGAGCAGTACTTC

j_call: TRBJ2-5
d_call: TRBD2
v_call: TRBV5-4
clone_size: NA
cdr3_aa: CASSLILASGGASETQYF
cdr3_nt: TGTGCCAGCAGCTTGATTTTGGCTAGCGGGGGGGCGAGTGAGACCCAGTACTTC

j_call: TRBJ2-5
d_call: NA
v_call: TRBV4-2
clone_size: few
cdr3_aa: CASSLRRGETQYF
cdr3_nt: TGTGCCAGCAGCCTGCGAAGGGGAGAGACCCAGTACTTC

j_call: TRBJ2-3
d_call: NA
v_call: TRBV6-6
clone_size: NA
cdr3_aa: CASSIWRGSTDTQYF
cdr3_nt: TGTGCCAGCAGTATCTGGCGGGGTAGCACAGATACGCAGTATTTT

j_call: TRBJ2-7
d_call: NA
v_call: TRBV7-8
clone_size: once
cdr3_aa: CASSPSGLPSSYEQYF
cdr3_nt: TGTGCCAGCAGCCCTAGTGGCTTACCGAGCTCCTACGAGCAGTACTTC

j_call: TRBJ2-7
d_call: NA
v_call: TRBV28
clone_size: once
cdr3_aa: CASSTSYEQYF
cdr3_nt: TGTGCCAGCAGTACATCCTACGAGCAGTACTTC

j_call: TRBJ1-2
d_call: TRBD1
v_call: TRBV6-5
clone_size: NA
cdr3_aa: CASSSPKPGTGFGYTF
cdr3_nt: TGTGCCAGCAGTTCTCCTAAACCAGGGACAGGGTTTGGCTACACCTTC

j_call: TRBJ2-5
d_call: TRBD2
v_call: TRBV5-1
clone_size: NA
cdr3_aa: CASSLVGAGGRETQYF
cdr3_nt: TGCGCCAGCAGCTTGGTGGGAGCGGGGGGCCGAGAGACCCAGTACTTC

j_call: TRBJ1-2
d_call: NA
v_call: TRBV9
clone_size: NA
cdr3_aa: CASSVATEWAGGGYTF
cdr3_nt: TGTGCCAGCAGCGTAGCTACGGAGTGGGCTGGAGGGGGCTACACCTTC

j_call: TRBJ2-5
d_call: NA
v_call: TRBV5-1
clone_size: NA
cdr3_aa: CASSLPGAETQYF
cdr3_nt: TGCGCCAGCAGCTTGCCAGGGGCAGAGACCCAGTACTTC

j_call: TRBJ1-1
d_call: NA
v_call: TRBV19
clone_size: NA
cdr3_aa: CASSIGSGTEAFF
cdr3_nt: TGTGCCAGTAGTATAGGTTCAGGAACTGAAGCTTTCTTT

j_call: TRBJ2-7
d_call: NA
v_call: TRBV11-2
clone_size: NA
cdr3_aa: CASSLEGMPYEQYF
cdr3_nt: TGTGCCAGCAGCTTAGAGGGCATGCCTTACGAGCAGTACTTC

j_call: TRBJ2-1
d_call: TRBD1
v_call: TRBV6-6
clone_size: NA
cdr3_aa: CASSDRVDEQFF
cdr3_nt: TGTGCCAGCAGTGACAGGGTTGATGAGCAGTTCTTC

j_call: TRBJ2-3
d_call: TRBD2
v_call: TRBV5-4
clone_size: NA
cdr3_aa: CASSSGTSGRGGTDTQYF
cdr3_nt: TGTGCCAGCAGCTCCGGGACTAGCGGGAGGGGGGGCACAGATACGCAGTATTTT

j_call: TRBJ2-7
d_call: TRBD2
v_call: TRBV29-1
clone_size: NA
cdr3_aa: CSVGSGRASYEQYF
cdr3_nt: TGCAGCGTTGGTAGCGGGAGGGCCTCCTACGAGCAGTACTTC

j_call: TRBJ1-5
d_call: TRBD1
v_call: TRBV27
clone_size: NA
cdr3_aa: CASSPTGGDVAQHF
cdr3_nt: TGTGCCAGCAGTCCAACAGGGGGGGATGTGGCCCAGCATTTT

j_call: TRBJ2-3
d_call: TRBD2
v_call: TRBV27
clone_size: NA
cdr3_aa: CASSLSWRELADTQYF
cdr3_nt: TGTGCCAGCAGTTTAAGTTGGCGGGAGTTAGCAGATACGCAGTATTTT

j_call: TRBJ1-1
d_call: TRBD1
v_call: TRBV7-9
clone_size: NA
cdr3_aa: CASSLDRAADAFF
cdr3_nt: TGTGCCAGCAGCCTCGACAGGGCAGCTGACGCTTTCTTT

j_call: TRBJ2-3
d_call: NA
v_call: TRBV11-3
clone_size: NA
cdr3_aa: CASSLGGGDKSTDTQYF
cdr3_nt: TGTGCCAGCAGCTTAGGGGGTGGGGACAAGAGCACAGATACGCAGTATTTT

j_call: TRBJ1-1
d_call: TRBD1
v_call: TRBV27
clone_size: once
cdr3_aa: CASSYGQGRMNTEAFF
cdr3_nt: TGTGCCAGCAGTTACGGACAGGGTCGCATGAACACTGAAGCTTTCTTT

j_call: TRBJ1-1
d_call: NA
v_call: TRBV6-6
clone_size: NA
cdr3_aa: CASSLPGDTEAFF
cdr3_nt: TGTGCCAGCAGTCTCCCGGGGGACACTGAAGCTTTCTTT